A selection of T cell receptor beta chains follows, all from one sample in a study of T cell responses to AZD1222 COVID-19 vaccine. The method was immunoSEQ multiplex PCR; TCRdb's version includes in-frame clones alone and lacks a portion of them. Counted here are approximately 76,000 clones, around nine tenths occurring once; the ten biggest clones make up 3.5% to 5.5%. The input for sequencing was peripheral blood, taken on day 0 of MenACWY control vaccination. Source of these receptors: an adult in good health. Each CDR3 is given with its conserved first and last residue. A D gene is named only where the DNA matches it firmly. The size field is filled for only some rows; it gives once, few, many or a size class.

>.|TRBJ2-7|.|TRBV21-1
CASSPGTDWVAQYF
TGTGCCAGCAGCCCTGGGACAGACTGGGTGGCTCAGTACTTC
>.|TRBJ2-7|.|TRBV18
CASSRTEWEQYF
TGTGCCAGCTCCCGGACAGAGTGGGAGCAGTACTTC
>.|TRBJ2-1|.|TRBV7-2
CATAPSSYNEQFF
TGTGCCACCGCGCCTAGCTCCTACAATGAGCAGTTCTTC
>.|TRBJ1-1|.|TRBV4-1
CASSQGRLRREGEAFF
TGCGCCAGCAGCCAAGGTCGGCTTAGGAGGGAGGGTGAAGCTTTCTTT
>TRBD2|TRBJ2-7|.|TRBV27
CASSPSGRAFHEQYF
TGTGCCAGCAGCCCAAGCGGGAGGGCCTTCCACGAGCAGTACTTC
>.|TRBJ1-1|once|TRBV19
CASLDRGNTEAFF
TGTGCCAGCCTAGACCGGGGCAACACTGAAGCTTTCTTT
>TRBD2|TRBJ2-1|.|TRBV2
CASTSGSSTYNEQFF
TGTGCCAGCACCAGCGGGAGTAGCACCTACAATGAGCAGTTCTTC
>.|TRBJ1-1|.|TRBV6-5
CASQLLQLGTEAFF
TGTGCCAGCCAGTTACTCCAACTAGGCACTGAAGCTTTCTTT
>.|TRBJ1-2|.|TRBV10-3
CATSAGGYTF
TGTGCCACCTCAGCCGGTGGCTACACCTTC
>.|TRBJ1-2|.|TRBV18
CASSPSPIGSSGYTF
TGTGCCAGCTCACCGAGCCCCATTGGGAGCTCTGGCTACACCTTC